This is a list of T cell receptor beta chains from one sample in a study of CD8+ T cells in alopecia areata. Produced via immunoSEQ multiplex PCR; TCRdb's table is partial and in-frame only. The data hold some 120,000 clones, with 58% observed a single time. This specimen consisted of CD4+ T cells sorted from blood, obtained at week 0. These TCRs come from a human donor with alopecia areata. CDR3s include the opening cysteine and the closing phenylalanine or tryptophan. A D gene is named only where the DNA matches it firmly. The size of a clone is reported for some rows only, either as once, few or many, or as a class for expanded clones.

size: once; D: TRBD2; J: TRBJ2-7; V: TRBV28; CDR3: CASTLATATYEQYF; DNA: TGTGCCAGCACACTAGCGACAGCCACCTACGAGCAGTACTTC
size: -; D: -; J: TRBJ1-2; V: TRBV18; CDR3: CASSLAQTVNGYTF; DNA: TGTGCCAGCTCACTGGCCCAGACGGTAAATGGCTACACCTTC
size: few; D: -; J: TRBJ2-5; V: TRBV29-1; CDR3: CSVGSGAQGGTQYF; DNA: TGCAGCGTTGGGTCGGGGGCCCAAGGTGGGACCCAGTACTTC
size: few; D: TRBD2; J: TRBJ2-7; V: TRBV7-9; CDR3: CASSDVGGGEQYF; DNA: TGTGCCAGCAGCGATGTGGGGGGGGGCGAGCAGTACTTC
size: few; D: TRBD1; J: TRBJ1-5; V: TRBV5-4; CDR3: CASSPDRDRNQPQHF; DNA: TGTGCCAGCAGCCCTGACAGGGATCGCAATCAGCCCCAGCATTTT
size: few; D: -; J: TRBJ1-2; V: TRBV6-6; CDR3: CASSDVREGYGYTF; DNA: TGTGCCAGCAGCGACGTCAGGGAAGGCTATGGCTACACCTTC
size: -; D: -; J: TRBJ1-2; V: TRBV7-2; CDR3: CASSFEPAANYGYTF; DNA: TGTGCCAGCAGCTTCGAACCAGCAGCTAACTATGGCTACACCTTC
size: -; D: -; J: TRBJ1-2; V: TRBV7-9; CDR3: CASSFNNYGYTF; DNA: TGTGCCAGCAGCTTTAATAACTATGGCTACACCTTC
size: -; D: TRBD1; J: TRBJ1-2; V: TRBV7-9; CDR3: CASRPNTGTDYGYTF; DNA: TGTGCCAGCAGACCGAATACCGGGACAGACTATGGCTACACCTTC
size: -; D: TRBD1; J: TRBJ1-3; V: TRBV29-1; CDR3: CSVEQGDGNTIYF; DNA: TGCAGCGTTGAACAGGGGGATGGAAACACCATATATTTT
size: few; D: TRBD1; J: TRBJ1-5; V: TRBV19; CDR3: CASRQGHYNQPQHF; DNA: TGTGCCAGCCGACAGGGGCATTACAATCAGCCCCAGCATTTT
size: -; D: -; J: TRBJ2-1; V: TRBV7-7; CDR3: CASSPSWRGNNEQFF; DNA: TGTGCCAGCAGCCCAAGTTGGCGGGGAAACAATGAGCAGTTCTTC
size: few; D: -; J: TRBJ1-5; V: TRBV15; CDR3: CATSRTGSNQPQHF; DNA: TGTGCCACCAGCAGGACAGGTAGCAATCAGCCCCAGCATTTT
size: -; D: TRBD1; J: TRBJ2-2; V: TRBV23-1; CDR3: CASSLEPGQGNTGELFF; DNA: TGCGCCAGCAGTCTCGAACCGGGACAGGGAAATACCGGGGAGCTGTTTTTT
size: -; D: -; J: TRBJ2-6; V: TRBV7-2; CDR3: CASSFAGPSGANVLTF; DNA: TGTGCCAGCAGCTTCGCGGGGCCTTCTGGGGCCAACGTCCTGACTTTC
size: few; D: TRBD2; J: TRBJ2-7; V: TRBV5-1; CDR3: CASSPSGSSYEQYF; DNA: TGCGCCAGCAGCCCAAGCGGGAGTTCCTACGAGCAGTACTTC
size: -; D: TRBD2; J: TRBJ2-5; V: TRBV2; CDR3: CASSGRVSGSSQYF; DNA: TGTGCCAGCAGTGGACGTGTTAGCGGGAGTTCCCAGTACTTC
size: -; D: -; J: TRBJ1-6; V: TRBV9; CDR3: CASSVAGRSHSPLHF; DNA: TGTGCCAGCAGCGTAGCAGGGAGATCACACTCACCCCTCCACTTT
size: -; D: TRBD2; J: TRBJ2-7; V: TRBV6-5; CDR3: CASRSGTSLNEQYF; DNA: TGTGCCAGCAGGTCCGGGACTAGCTTAAACGAGCAGTACTTC
size: few; D: -; J: TRBJ1-1; V: TRBV30; CDR3: CAWKGDTLVSEAFF; DNA: TGTGCCTGGAAAGGGGACACCTTGGTCAGTGAAGCTTTCTTT
size: -; D: -; J: TRBJ2-5; V: TRBV7-9; CDR3: CASSPGRGVPQETQYF; DNA: TGTGCCAGCAGCCCGGGGAGGGGGGTGCCCCAAGAGACCCAGTACTTC
size: -; D: TRBD2; J: TRBJ2-1; V: TRBV6-1; CDR3: CASSEGGGSYNEQFF; DNA: TGTGCCAGCAGTGAAGGGGGGGGTTCCTACAATGAGCAGTTCTTC
size: few; D: -; J: TRBJ2-2; V: TRBV10-3; CDR3: CASRTGSTGELFF; DNA: TGTGCCAGCAGAACAGGGAGCACCGGGGAGCTGTTTTTT
size: -; D: TRBD2; J: TRBJ2-5; V: TRBV30; CDR3: CAWTSGSIETQYF; DNA: TGTGCCTGGACTAGCGGGAGCATAGAGACCCAGTACTTC
size: -; D: -; J: TRBJ2-3; V: TRBV14; CDR3: CASSLTRDTQYF; DNA: TGTGCCAGCAGCCTTACTCGGGATACGCAGTATTTT
size: few; D: -; J: TRBJ2-7; V: TRBV5-1; CDR3: CASSWGTRVREYEQYF; DNA: TGCGCCAGCAGCTGGGGGACACGCGTACGGGAATACGAGCAGTACTTC
size: few; D: -; J: TRBJ2-7; V: TRBV6-5; CDR3: CASSFRTASYEQYF; DNA: TGTGCCAGCAGTTTCCGGACGGCGTCCTACGAGCAGTACTTC
size: -; D: -; J: TRBJ1-2; V: TRBV6-5; CDR3: CASSSETADEYGYTF; DNA: TGTGCCAGCAGTTCCGAGACAGCCGACGAGTATGGCTACACCTTC
size: -; D: -; J: TRBJ1-4; V: TRBV6-6; CDR3: CASSPGPANEKLFF; DNA: TGTGCCAGCAGTCCGGGCCCAGCTAATGAAAAACTGTTTTTT
size: -; D: -; J: TRBJ2-6; V: TRBV4-1; CDR3: CASSQGQGAQAGANVLTF; DNA: TGCGCCAGCAGCCAAGGGCAAGGGGCTCAAGCTGGGGCCAACGTCCTGACTTTC
size: -; D: -; J: TRBJ2-7; V: TRBV21-1; CDR3: CASSRGQELGEQYF; DNA: TGTGCCAGCAGTCGGGGGCAGGAGCTGGGCGAGCAGTACTTC
size: -; D: TRBD2; J: TRBJ2-1; V: TRBV5-1; CDR3: CASTGRLAGSEQFF; DNA: TGCGCCAGCACGGGGCGACTAGCGGGGAGTGAGCAGTTCTTC
size: -; D: -; J: TRBJ2-1; V: TRBV6-5; CDR3: CASSYHASTNEQFF; DNA: TGTGCCAGCAGTTACCACGCTAGCACCAATGAGCAGTTCTTC
size: few; D: TRBD2; J: TRBJ2-4; V: TRBV18; CDR3: CASSVGVTSGNIQYF; DNA: TGTGCCAGCTCAGTCGGTGTAACTAGCGGAAACATTCAGTACTTC
size: -; D: -; J: TRBJ1-1; V: TRBV14; CDR3: CASSPLGTGALKVTEAFF; DNA: TGTGCCAGCAGCCCCCTGGGGACCGGAGCGCTAAAGGTCACTGAAGCTTTCTTT
size: -; D: -; J: TRBJ2-7; V: TRBV7-2; CDR3: CASTPRREAYYGEQYF; DNA: TGTGCCAGCACCCCTCGGAGGGAGGCCTACTATGGGGAGCAGTACTTC
size: -; D: TRBD1; J: TRBJ1-2; V: TRBV4-3; CDR3: CASNPIQGSDGYTF; DNA: TGCGCCAGCAACCCGATACAGGGGTCGGATGGCTACACCTTC
size: -; D: TRBD1; J: TRBJ1-1; V: TRBV5-1; CDR3: CAESRDRNTEAFF; DNA: TGCGCCGAGAGCAGGGACAGGAACACTGAAGCTTTCTTT
size: -; D: -; J: TRBJ2-1; V: TRBV20-1; CDR3: CSAGVYNEQFF; DNA: TGCAGTGCAGGAGTATACAATGAGCAGTTCTTC
size: -; D: -; J: TRBJ1-2; V: TRBV19; CDR3: CASTEGRYGYTF; DNA: TGTGCCAGTACGGAGGGACGCTATGGCTACACCTTC
size: -; D: TRBD2; J: TRBJ2-1; V: TRBV7-2; CDR3: CASSSSGNSYNEQFF; DNA: TGTGCCAGCAGCAGTAGCGGGAACTCCTACAATGAGCAGTTCTTC
size: -; D: TRBD1; J: TRBJ1-6; V: TRBV4-3; CDR3: CASSQFRGDRSSPLHF; DNA: TGCGCCAGCAGCCAATTCCGGGGGGACAGGTCTTCACCCCTCCACTTT
size: -; D: TRBD1; J: TRBJ1-1; V: TRBV7-2; CDR3: CASNKRQGAEAFF; DNA: TGTGCCAGCAACAAGAGGCAGGGGGCGGAAGCTTTCTTT
size: -; D: -; J: TRBJ2-1; V: TRBV15; CDR3: CATSIRYGGGTPDNEQFF; DNA: TGTGCCACCAGCATCCGATATGGGGGCGGAACCCCTGACAATGAGCAGTTCTTC
size: -; D: -; J: TRBJ1-1; V: TRBV5-4; CDR3: CASSPDSMNTEAFF; DNA: TGTGCCAGCAGCCCCGACAGCATGAACACTGAAGCTTTCTTT
size: few; D: TRBD2; J: TRBJ2-1; V: TRBV5-1; CDR3: CASTALAGVYNEQFF; DNA: TGCGCCAGCACCGCACTAGCGGGAGTCTACAATGAGCAGTTCTTC
size: few; D: TRBD1; J: TRBJ1-1; V: TRBV6-5; CDR3: CASSYSAGGGHTEAFF; DNA: TGTGCCAGCAGTTACTCAGCAGGGGGCGGTCACACTGAAGCTTTCTTT
size: -; D: -; J: TRBJ1-2; V: TRBV7-2; CDR3: CASSLRRNYGYTF; DNA: TGTGCCAGCAGCTTACGCCGTAACTATGGCTACACCTTC
size: few; D: TRBD1; J: TRBJ2-7; V: TRBV28; CDR3: CASSLDRGLGEQYF; DNA: TGTGCCAGCAGCTTAGACAGGGGGCTGGGGGAGCAGTACTTC